The 4 T cell receptor beta chains listed next were all sequenced from one sample in a study of shared clonotypes between healthy human individuals. Profiled with immunoSEQ multiplex PCR; TCRdb holds only in-frame clones, not every one. The table includes approximately 92,000 clones, approximately 63% detected once. The sample was memory CD8+ T cells sorted from blood. The subset was: CD45RO+ cells pooled with CCR7-negative TemRA cells. These receptors all stem from a man younger than 45 in good health.

The rearrangement links TRBV7-2 to TRBJ2-7; weak D call: TRBD1 (5 bases). Germline V CDR1 and CDR2: SGHTA, FQGNSA. The CDR3 is 14 amino acids. Deletions cut 1 base from V and 7 bases from J, with 14 bases between. CDR3 residues: CASSLDRPPTEQYF. The CDR3, as DNA: TGTGCCAGCAGCTTAGACAGGCCCCCGACGGAGCAGTACTTC. The full variable domain, rest sourced from reference TRBV7-2 and TRBJ2-7, is GAGVSQSPSNKVTEKGKDVELRCDPISGHTALYWYRQSLGQGLEFLIYFQGNSAPDKSGLPSDRFSAERTGGSVSTLTIQRTQQEDSAVYLCASSLDRPPTEQYFGPGTRLTVT.

This clone appeared once. The genes are TRBV16 and TRBJ2-7, with 10 bases aligning to TRBD1. The CDR3 is 15 amino acids. Germline lookup yields CDR1 KGHSY and CDR2 FQNENV. With 1 base clipped from V and 5 bases from J, the junction kept 5 bases outside the gene matches. The CDR3 region has the DNA TGTGCCAGCAGCCAATACACGGACAGGGGGAACGAGCAGTACTTC. This translates into CASSQYTDRGNEQYF. The variable domain in full, with the rest retrieved from reference TRBV16 and TRBJ2-7, is GEEVAQTPKHLVRGEGQKAKLYCAPIKGHSYVFWYQQVLKNEFKFLISFQNENVFDETGMPKERFSAKCLPNSPCSLEIQATKLEDSAVYFCASSQYTDRGNEQYFGPGTRLTVT.

The rearrangement joins TRBV14 to TRBJ2-6; D uncertain. V was trimmed by 4 bases and J by 4 bases, leaving 20 bases between them. The CDR3 has 18 residues. Germline V gives CDR1 SGHDN, CDR2 FVKESK. The CDR3, as DNA: TGTGCCAGCAGCCGCATGGGAATCGGCCGGATGGGGGCCAACGTCCTGACTTTC. Translation gives CASSRMGIGRMGANVLTF.

There are a few counts of this clone. The chain recombines TRBV28 with TRBJ1-2, with D hard to call. CDR3 length: 11 residues. Germline V CDR1 and CDR2: MDHEN, SYDVKM. Trimming stripped 5 bases from V and 2 bases from J, with 3 bases between. The chain's CDR3 is CASSGNYGYTF. The CDR3 DNA is TGTGCCAGCAGTGGGAACTATGGCTACACCTTC.